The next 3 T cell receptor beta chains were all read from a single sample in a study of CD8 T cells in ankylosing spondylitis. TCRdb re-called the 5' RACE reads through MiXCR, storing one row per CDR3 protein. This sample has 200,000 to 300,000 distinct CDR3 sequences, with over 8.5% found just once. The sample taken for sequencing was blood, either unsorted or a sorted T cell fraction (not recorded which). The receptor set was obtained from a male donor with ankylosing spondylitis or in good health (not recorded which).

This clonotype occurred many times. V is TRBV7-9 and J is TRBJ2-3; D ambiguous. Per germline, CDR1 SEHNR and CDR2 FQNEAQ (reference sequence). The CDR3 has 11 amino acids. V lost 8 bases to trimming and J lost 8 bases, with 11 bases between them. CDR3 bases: TGTGCCAGCGGGGATGTGGGTACGCAGTATTTT. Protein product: CASGDVGTQYF.

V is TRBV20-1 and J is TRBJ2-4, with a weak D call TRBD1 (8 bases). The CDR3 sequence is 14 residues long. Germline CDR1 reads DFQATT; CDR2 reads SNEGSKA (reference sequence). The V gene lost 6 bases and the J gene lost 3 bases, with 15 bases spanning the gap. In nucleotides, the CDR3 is TGCAGTGCGGGACTACAGGGGGGCAAAAACATTCAGTACTTC. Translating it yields CSAGLQGGKNIQYF.

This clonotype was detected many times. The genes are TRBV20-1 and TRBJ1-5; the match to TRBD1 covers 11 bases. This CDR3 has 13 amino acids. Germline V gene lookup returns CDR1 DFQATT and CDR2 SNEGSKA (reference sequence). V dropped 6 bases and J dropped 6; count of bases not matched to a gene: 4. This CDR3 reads CSARTGGPQPQHF. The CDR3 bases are TGCAGTGCCCGGACAGGGGGCCCTCAGCCCCAGCATTTT.